The T cell receptor (beta chain) described here comes from a study of T-cell reconstitution after alpha-beta-depleted transplantation in children. The table lists this clonotype with a few counts. TCRbeta library construction was performed incorporating unique molecular identifiers. A single record per CDR3 protein comes from TCRdb applying MiXCR to the PCR reads. The table includes 500,000 or so distinct CDR3 sequences, approximately 32% detected once. V was pared by 11 bases and J by 5 bases, with 10 bases between. In germline, CDR1 is MDHEN, CDR2 SYDVKM. This CDR3 comprises 11 residues. The source is a human donor who donated a stem cell graft to a child with aplastic anemia. The rearrangement joins TRBV28 to TRBJ1-5, with D unresolved. The source material was PBMCs from the stem cell graft donor, sampled from the stem cell graft. The CDR3 nucleotides are TGTGCCCTGGGATCCGATCAGCCCCAGCATTTT. It translates to CALGSDQPQHF.